The sequence of this T cell receptor beta chain was determined in a study of CD8+ T cells in alopecia areata. As for this clone: Antigen: not known.

Lesional scalp punch biopsies and peripheral blood came from alopecia areata patients. CDR1 is MNHEY, CDR2 SVGAGI, per germline. Trimming took off 11 bases at V and 0 bases at J, with 14 bases between the two ends. The CDR3 is 14 residues long. Sequencing relied on a cDNA template that was reverse transcribed from extracted RNA. Generated by immunoSEQ multiplex PCR, the TCRdb table keeps only in-frame clones and is missing some. Of approximately 57,000 clones listed, around 96% are singletons. Broader study findings: Scalp sequencing captures resident alphabeta T cells of normal skin too. Lesional scalp, especially alopecia totalis/universalis, showed higher clonality than normal scalp.

This specimen consisted of CD8+ T cells sorted from blood, obtained at week 0. The chain is built from TRBV6-5 and TRBJ2-1, with no clear D. This receptor was taken from a human donor with alopecia areata. The CDR3, as DNA: TGTGCCCTACGCCGTCCTAGCTCCTACAATGAGCAGTTCTTC. Amino acids: CALRRPSSYNEQFF.